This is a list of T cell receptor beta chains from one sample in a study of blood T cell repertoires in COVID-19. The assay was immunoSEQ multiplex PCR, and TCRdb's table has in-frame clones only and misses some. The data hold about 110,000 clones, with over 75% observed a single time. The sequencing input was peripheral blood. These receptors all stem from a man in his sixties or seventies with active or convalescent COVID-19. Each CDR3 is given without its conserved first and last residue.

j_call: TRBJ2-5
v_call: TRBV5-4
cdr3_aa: ASIDKAGVQETQY

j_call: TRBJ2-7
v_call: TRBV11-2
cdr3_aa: ASSSTGGEQY

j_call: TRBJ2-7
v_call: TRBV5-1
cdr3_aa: ASSLALQGASREQY

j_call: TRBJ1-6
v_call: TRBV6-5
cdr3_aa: ASSVDSVYNSPLH

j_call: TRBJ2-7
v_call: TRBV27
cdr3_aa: ASGATGGEQY

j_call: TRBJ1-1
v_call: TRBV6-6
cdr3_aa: ASSYSQGKGTEAF

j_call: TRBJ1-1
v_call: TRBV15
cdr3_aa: ATSRDRGRVTEAF

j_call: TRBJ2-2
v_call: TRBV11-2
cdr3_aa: ASSPAGELF

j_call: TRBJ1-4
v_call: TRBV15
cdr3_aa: ATSSDRGGKKLF

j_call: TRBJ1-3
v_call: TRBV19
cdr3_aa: ASRTLISGTKPNTIY

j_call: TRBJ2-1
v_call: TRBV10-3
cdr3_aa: AISVELLSYNEQF

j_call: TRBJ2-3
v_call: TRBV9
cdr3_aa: ASSDLTLAGGSTDTQY

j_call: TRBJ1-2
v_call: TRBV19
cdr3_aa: ASSIAGVGYGYT

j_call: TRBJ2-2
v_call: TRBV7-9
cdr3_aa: ASSPDRGDTGELF

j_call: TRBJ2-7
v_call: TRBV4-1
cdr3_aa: ASSQPAASGIYEQY

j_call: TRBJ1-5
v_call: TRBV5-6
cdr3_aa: ASSSLDRDNQPQH

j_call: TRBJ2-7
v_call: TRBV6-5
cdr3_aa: ASSYRGTGVLEQY

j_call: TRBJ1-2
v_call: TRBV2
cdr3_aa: ASSERLGAQYGYT